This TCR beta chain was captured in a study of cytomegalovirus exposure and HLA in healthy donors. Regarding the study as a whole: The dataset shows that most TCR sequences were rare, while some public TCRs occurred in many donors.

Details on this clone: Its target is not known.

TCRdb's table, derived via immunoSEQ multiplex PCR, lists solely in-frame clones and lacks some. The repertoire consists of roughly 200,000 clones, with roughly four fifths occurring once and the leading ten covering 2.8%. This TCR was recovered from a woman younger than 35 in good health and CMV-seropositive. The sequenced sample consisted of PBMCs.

CDR3 in DNA: TGTGCCAGCAGCCAACGAACGGACACTGAAGCTTTCTTT. Protein: CASSQRTDTEAFF. The V call is TRBV16, the J call TRBJ1-1; D gene ambiguous. The CDR3 totals 13 residues. Looked up from germline, CDR1 is KGHSY and CDR2 is FQNENV. With 2 bases removed from V and 3 bases from J, the gap between germline ends came to 7 bases.